The 25 T cell receptor beta chains in this list originate from one sample, sequenced in a study of blood T cell repertoires in COVID-19. TCRdb keeps only in-frame clones here, not all; method: immunoSEQ multiplex PCR. The data contain about 260,000 clones, approximately 87% of them singletons. The sequencing input was peripheral blood. The receptor source for this set is a man between 60 and 75 years old who had recovered from COVID-19.

This clone was detected many times. J is TRBJ2-7 and V is TRBV28; the D gene is possibly TRBD1 (5 bases). Looked up from germline, CDR1 is MDHEN and CDR2 is SYDVKM. The V gene lost 5 bases and the J gene lost 5 bases, with 19 bases spanning the gap. The CDR3 is 15 amino acids. The CDR3 loop is CASSTPSIGVDEQYF. For the CDR3, the DNA is TGTGCCAGCAGTACCCCGAGTATAGGGGTCGACGAGCAGTACTTC.

The V call is TRBV2, the J call TRBJ2-7; possible D gene TRBD1, 6 bases. Germline assignment: CDR1 SNHLY and CDR2 FYNNEI. The CDR3 loop spans 14 amino acids. Trimming pared 6 bases from V and 6 bases from J, leaving 18 bases between. This CDR3 reads CASSPPLTGPEQYF. DNA for the CDR3: TGTGCCAGCAGCCCACCCCTGACAGGTCCCGAGCAGTACTTC.

The chain carries TRBV3-1 (or the pseudogene TRBV3-2) and TRBJ1-4; D may be TRBD1 (6 bases). The CDR3 contains 15 residues. V gave up 4 bases and J gave up 7 bases, with 16 bases separating them. Per germline, CDR1 LGHDT and CDR2 YNNKEL (reference sequence). Here the CDR3 reads CASSRPGHEREKLFF. The CDR3 coding sequence is TGTGCCAGCAGCCGCCCGGGACACGAACGTGAAAAACTGTTTTTT.

To note about this clone: The junction shows a germline mismatch at one end, possibly a read error. The gene calls are TRBV6-6 and TRBJ2-1; 8 bases are shared with TRBD1. The CDR3 is made up of 13 amino acids. Germline V gene lookup returns CDR1 MNHNY and CDR2 SVGAGI (reference sequence). As DNA, the CDR3 is TGCTTCACCCGGGACAGGTTATACAATGAGCAGTTCTTC. Residues: CFTRDRLYNEQFF.

The V call is TRBV4-2, the J call TRBJ1-2, with D perhaps matching TRBD1 (5 bases). V dropped 6 bases and J dropped 3 bases, with 20 bases sitting between them. Germline CDR1 LGHNA, CDR2 YNFKEQ. The CDR3 has 16 amino acids. CDR3 amino acids: CASRTGGAGRDYGYTF. The CDR3 DNA sequence: TGTGCCAGCAGAACAGGCGGGGCAGGGAGGGACTATGGCTACACCTTC.

The V gene is TRBV30, the J gene TRBJ1-5; D is possibly TRBD1 (5 bases). The CDR3 consists of 15 residues. Germline V gene sequence: CDR1 GTSNPN, CDR2 SVGIG (reference sequence). V was clipped by 5 bases and J by 0 bases, with 14 bases between them. CDR3 region: CAWGGGSGSNQPQHF. In DNA, the CDR3 is TGTGCCTGGGGTGGGGGGAGCGGTAGCAATCAGCCCCAGCATTTT.

This clone has a handful of counts. The chain carries TRBV19 and TRBJ2-5; D remains unclear. Germline V gene data show CDR1 as LNHDA and CDR2 as SQIVND (reference sequence). Trimming shortened V by 3 bases and J by 3 bases, and 2 bases separated the two germline ends. The CDR3 has 11 residues. The CDR3 is CASSIEETQYF. The CDR3 DNA reads as TGTGCCAGTAGTATCGAAGAGACCCAGTACTTC.

The rearrangement uses TRBV5-1 and TRBJ2-7; 10 bases map to TRBD2. After removal of 8 bases from V and 2 bases from J, the junction contained 10 bases not matched to a gene. CDR1 and CDR2 from the germline V gene are SGHRS and YFSETQ. The CDR3 loop spans 15 amino acids. The CDR3 sequence is CASTIAGGRTYEQYF. The CDR3 DNA reads TGCGCCAGTACAATAGCGGGGGGCCGGACCTACGAGCAGTACTTC.

This clone was seen once. The rearrangement joins TRBV6-5 to TRBJ1-5; D gene uncertain. V lost 7 bases and J lost 0, with 7 bases in between. This CDR3 is built from 13 residues. In germline, CDR1 is MNHEY, CDR2 SVGAGI. The DNA of the CDR3 is TGTGCCAGCACTTCCCGTAGCAATCAGCCCCAGCATTTT. It encodes CASTSRSNQPQHF.

In its sample, this clone was seen a few times. The V call is TRBV28, the J call TRBJ2-5; D perhaps matches TRBD2 (5 bases). Germline assignment: CDR1 MDHEN and CDR2 SYDVKM. V dropped 5 bases and J dropped 7 bases, with 20 bases sitting between them. The CDR3 runs to 15 residues. CDR3 coding DNA: TGTGCCAGCAGTCCGCCCGGGCCGGGGAGCTGGACCCAGTACTTC. Translated, it gives CASSPPGPGSWTQYF.

The rearrangement uses TRBV5-1 and TRBJ2-1; 9 nucleotides match TRBD2. Trimming took 0 bases from V and 4 from J; bases not matched to a gene: 14. Germline CDR1 and CDR2: SGHRS and YFSETQ. The length of the CDR3 is 19 residues. CDR3 sequence (DNA): TGCGCCAGCAGCTTGGTTAGGTTCGCGGCGGGAGGGGAGTACAATGAGCAGTTCTTC. Its translation is CASSLVRFAAGGEYNEQFF.

This clone was seen only a few times. This chain uses TRBV4-2 with TRBJ2-7, with D unclear. Trimming cost V 2 bases and J 3 bases, with 11 bases left between them. Germline V gene data show CDR1 as LGHNA and CDR2 as YNFKEQ. The CDR3 is made up of 14 amino acids. The CDR3 DNA sequence: TGTGCCAGCAGCCAATTCCTCGCAGGCTACGAGCAGTACTTC. Translated: CASSQFLAGYEQYF.

The chain links TRBV24-1 to TRBJ1-2; 11 nucleotides line up with TRBD1. The germline gives CDR1 KGHDR, CDR2 SFDVKD. CDR3 length: 15 amino acids. J gave up 6 bases and V 4 bases, and 6 bases lay outside the gene matches. The CDR3 sequence is CATSDPGQGANGYTF. For the CDR3, the DNA is TGTGCCACCAGTGACCCCGGACAGGGGGCGAATGGCTACACCTTC.

The chain recombines TRBV23-1 with TRBJ2-7; D not certain. TRBV23-1 is reported as an ORF; its role is uncertain. Trimming left V 0 bases short and J 5 bases short, with 14 bases between. This CDR3 has 15 amino acids. This CDR3 reads CASSQSWSGSNEQYF. The CDR3 coding sequence is TGCGCCAGCAGTCAATCGTGGTCAGGATCGAACGAGCAGTACTTC.

The chain joins TRBV7-2 to TRBJ1-4; D not certain. In germline, CDR1 is SGHTA, CDR2 FQGNSA. The CDR3 runs to 15 residues. Trimming pared 5 bases from V and 4 bases from J, leaving 14 bases between. The CDR3 loop reads CASSPSAALNEKLFF. CDR3 DNA: TGTGCCAGCAGCCCCAGCGCAGCCCTTAATGAAAAACTGTTTTTT.

This clone was recorded once. The V gene is TRBV30, the J gene TRBJ1-6, with 8 bases that match TRBD1. Trimming took 8 bases from V and 8 from J; bases not matched to a gene: 8. The CDR3 is 13 amino acids. Germline CDR1 is GTSNPN and CDR2 is SVGIG (reference sequence). CDR3: CAAGQGSDSPLHF. In DNA, the CDR3 is TGTGCCGCCGGACAGGGTTCTGATTCACCCCTCCACTTT. Combining the CDR3 with reference TRBV30 and TRBJ1-6 gives the whole variable domain SQTIHQWPATLVQPVGSPLSLECTVEGTSNPNLYWYRQAAGRGLQLLFYSVGIGQISSEVPQNLSASRPQDRQFILSSKKLLLSDSGFYLCAAGQGSDSPLHFGNGTRLTVT.

The J gene is TRBJ1-2, the V gene TRBV27, with 11 bases matching TRBD1. V was clipped by 5 bases and J by 8 bases; unmatched bases: 7. CDR1 MNHEY and CDR2 SMNVEV come from the germline V gene (reference sequence). The CDR3 consists of 14 residues. As DNA, the CDR3 is TGTGCCAGCAGTGTCGGACAGGGGGCGTGGGGCTACACCTTC. It specifies CASSVGQGAWGYTF.

This clone was detected once. The chain employs TRBV4-1 and TRBJ2-5; D perhaps matches TRBD2 (5 bases). Germline lookup yields CDR1 MGHRA and CDR2 YSYEKL. Trimming cost V 1 base and J 4 bases, with 13 bases left between them. This CDR3 comprises 15 residues. The CDR3 region is CASSQVSGLGETQYF. Written as DNA, the CDR3 is TGCGCCAGCAGCCAAGTGTCGGGGTTGGGAGAGACCCAGTACTTC.

V usage is TRBV30 and J usage is TRBJ1-6; TRBD1 might be the D (6 bases). The germline V gene has CDR1 GTSNPN and CDR2 SVGIG (reference sequence). The CDR3 loop spans 16 amino acids. Trimming stripped 5 bases from V and 7 bases from J, with 21 bases between. The CDR3 region is CAWAGQSPGENSPLHF. In nucleotides, the CDR3 is TGTGCCTGGGCTGGACAGTCACCGGGTGAAAATTCACCCCTCCACTTT. The entire variable domain, with the rest obtained from reference TRBV30 and TRBJ1-6, is as follows: SQTIHQWPATLVQPVGSPLSLECTVEGTSNPNLYWYRQAAGRGLQLLFYSVGIGQISSEVPQNLSASRPQDRQFILSSKKLLLSDSGFYLCAWAGQSPGENSPLHFGNGTRLTVT.

The count of this clone is one. V gene TRBV5-4 combines with J gene TRBJ2-7; the match to TRBD1 covers 7 bases. Germline V gene sequence: CDR1 SGHNT, CDR2 YYREEE (reference sequence). V lost 1 base, J lost 5 bases, and 6 bases stayed unmatched. CDR3 length: 14 residues. The CDR3 DNA sequence: TGTGCCAGCAGCTTGTTCGACAGGGCCCACGAGCAGTACTTC. Protein: CASSLFDRAHEQYF.

The chain carries TRBV7-2 and TRBJ2-1; perhaps TRBD1 as D (6 bases). The CDR3 extends over 14 amino acids. Germline V gene data show CDR1 as SGHTA and CDR2 as FQGNSA. The germline V and J ends were trimmed by 5 bases and 8 bases, with 16 bases remaining between them. The CDR3 sequence: CASSRRGFLDEQFF. DNA of the CDR3: TGTGCCAGCAGCCGCAGGGGATTTTTGGATGAGCAGTTCTTC.

The genes are TRBV5-6 and TRBJ2-7, with unresolved D. This CDR3 is 13 amino acids long. CDR1 and CDR2 from the germline V gene are SGHDT and YYEEEE. V was clipped by 3 bases and J by 0 bases, with 7 bases between them. The DNA of the CDR3 is TGTGCCAGCAGCTCCCCTCCCTCCTACGAGCAGTACTTC. Protein sequence: CASSSPPSYEQYF.

The rearrangement uses TRBV28 and TRBJ2-1; 9 bases agree with TRBD2. The CDR3 runs 14 residues. V was pared by 4 bases and J by 9 bases, with 7 bases of the junction left unmatched. Per germline, CDR1 MDHEN and CDR2 SYDVKM. CDR3 sequence: CASSSRVAGAEQFF. In DNA, the CDR3 is TGTGCCAGCAGTTCCCGCGTAGCGGGGGCTGAGCAGTTCTTC.

CDR3 DNA sequence: TGTGCCTGGAGTGTACGGGGACAATGGAGCTCCTACGAGCAGTACTTC. Amino acids: CAWSVRGQWSSYEQYF. This sequence joins TRBV30 and TRBJ2-7, with D tentatively TRBD1 (6 bases). This CDR3 is built from 16 residues. CDR1 is GTSNPN and CDR2 is SVGIG in the germline V gene (reference sequence). The V and J ends lost 0 bases and 0 bases respectively, with 15 bases between them.

The chain links TRBV7-8 to TRBJ2-2; D possibly corresponds to TRBD2 (5 bases). The germline CDR1 and CDR2 sequences are SGHVS and FQNEAQ. Trimming left V 2 bases short and J 4 bases short, with 17 bases between. This CDR3 spans 17 amino acids. Here the CDR3 DNA reads TGTGCCAGCAGCTTACGGGATCCCGGGCAGAGCACCGGGGAGCTGTTTTTT. Translating it yields CASSLRDPGQSTGELFF.